This T cell receptor beta chain was recovered during a study of blood T cells in healthy people across ages. A minimum of 6 micrograms of total RNA was extracted per sample. Germline-derived CDR1 and CDR2 are ENHRY and SYGVKD. Trimming took off 0 bases at V and 5 bases at J, with 18 bases between the two ends. The CDR3 has 17 residues. The use of a sample-barcoded 5' primer and a J-beta primer mix characterized a second PCR of about 7 to 12 cycles. One entry per CDR3 protein results from TCRdb running MiXCR on the 5' RACE reads. This sample has 1.2 million to 1.5 million distinct CDR3 sequences, with approximately 40% found just once.

This chain connects TRBV10-3 to TRBJ2-3; no definite D call. Sequenced material: blood. The clonotype originates from a woman younger than 30 in good health. DNA of the CDR3: TGTGCCATCAGTGAGTCTTCCGTCGGAGTCGCGAAAGATACGCAGTATTTT. Residues: CAISESSVGVAKDTQYF.